In this sample, the clone carrying this T cell receptor beta chain turned up many times. Its antigen is currently unknown. The same CDR3 can be traced to other DNA sequences in this sample. Primers: 60 Vbeta forward and 13 Jbeta reverse. Measured with immunoSEQ multiplex PCR; TCRdb has only the in-frame clones, and not every one. The sample includes approximately 120,000 clones, about 10% seen only once; the top ten take about 4.6%. This specimen comes from a study of cytomegalovirus exposure and HLA in healthy donors. Study context: There were about 85 million unique TCRs (from HLA-typed donors) in an early data release. Findings and caveats of the study: Being productive about 87% or about 30% of the time was typical of most TCR beta V segments in an earlier analysis. The study flagged some 170 TCR beta chains as cytomegalovirus-associated.

CDR3 size: 12 residues. V was shortened by 3 bases and J by 7 bases, with 7 bases between the two germline ends. Germline V gives CDR1 LNHDA, CDR2 SQIVND (reference sequence). The rearrangement uses TRBV19 and TRBJ2-1; D is uncertain. This sequence originates from a woman aged 18-29 years in good health and CMV-seropositive. The sequencing input was PBMCs. For the CDR3, the DNA is TGTGCCAGTAGTATGAGAGAAAATGAGCAGTTCTTC. Translating it yields CASSMRENEQFF. Full variable domain (missing parts from reference TRBV19 and TRBJ2-1): DGGITQSPKYLFRKEGQNVTLSCEQNLNHDAMYWYRQDPGQGLRLIYYSQIVNDFQKGDIAEGYSVSREKKESFPLTVTSAQKNPTAFYLCASSMRENEQFFGPGTRLTVL.